This T cell receptor beta chain is from a study of persistence of HIV-infected CD4 T cells. Study conclusions and caveats: Proviral oligoclonality tracked with TCR oligoclonality within the same sorted cells. The rare CMV-responding cells with HIV-1 proviruses were not separately TCR-sequenced.

This was the immunoSEQ version 4 assay in survey mode. Only in-frame clones appear in the TCRdb table, and some are missing; sequencing was by immunoSEQ multiplex PCR. The data show approximately 35,000 clones, roughly 82% seen once. The trim removed 0 bases at V and 0 bases at J, leaving 4 bases unmatched. Germline V CDR1 and CDR2: KGHSH, LQKENI. This CDR3 region has 16 residues. Cells were stimulated with CMV-infected fibroblast lysates at roughly 10 ug/mL. Memory cells lacking CD40L and CD69 with high CD45RO were sorted. Comments on this clone: Antigen specificity is unknown.

The chain carries TRBV18 and TRBJ1-1; TRBD1 matches at 7 bases. This TCR was sampled from an adult man with HIV who was CMV-seropositive. Sequencing used CD4+ T cells sorted from PBMCs after roughly 20-hour stimulation, obtained from a patient who received antiretroviral therapy. Here the CDR3 reads CASSPPTGRMNTEAFF. In nucleotides, the CDR3 is TGTGCCAGCTCACCACCGACAGGGAGAATGAACACTGAAGCTTTCTTT. The full variable domain, with the rest looked up from reference TRBV18 and TRBJ1-1, is NAGVMQNPRHLVRRRGQEARLRCSPMKGHSHVYWYRQLPEEGLKFMVYLQKENIIDESGMPKERFSAEFPKEGPSILRIQQVVRGDSAAYFCASSPPTGRMNTEAFFGQGTRLTVV.